The 29 T cell receptor beta chains in this list originate from one sample, sequenced in a study of human T cells and chemical hapten exposure. The time point is: patch test 2, 6 weeks after DPC sensitization. The treatment denotes: therapeutic diphenylcyclopropenone sensitization with weekly scalp DPC. TCRdb re-called the RACE reads with MiXCR, one entry per CDR3 protein. The table lists 80,000 to 95,000 distinct CDR3 sequences, around 10% of them singletons. Specimen: whole blood, collected in connection with sensitization to the hapten diphenylcyclopropenone (DPC). The receptors stem from a man younger than 35 with alopecia areata. Some clones in this sample may be carry-over from other donors' samples.

This clonotype was recorded at least ten times. In nucleotides, the CDR3 is TGTGCCAGCAGCTCCGGGACCGGGTACACCGGGGAGCTGTTTTTT. Its protein is CASSSGTGYTGELFF. J is TRBJ2-2 and V is TRBV7-3; either TRBD1 or TRBD2 may supply D (5 bases each). Deletions cut 4 bases from V and 3 bases from J, with 12 bases between. Germline-derived CDR1 and CDR2 are SGHTA and FQGTGA. The CDR3 spans 15 residues.

The rearrangement joins TRBV7-2 to TRBJ1-2; D not resolved. CDR1 and CDR2 (germline): SGHTA, FQGNSA. CDR3 size: 14 residues. V was pared by 1 base and J by 0 bases, with 6 bases between. This chain's CDR3 is CASSLGLSNYGYTF. The CDR3 DNA is TGTGCCAGCAGCTTAGGGCTTTCTAACTATGGCTACACCTTC.

This clonotype was observed at least ten times. The V gene is TRBV20-1, the J gene TRBJ2-6; D perhaps matches TRBD1 (6 bases). CDR1 is DFQATT and CDR2 is SNEGSKA in the germline V gene (reference sequence). The CDR3 extends over 15 amino acids. V lost 1 base to trimming and J lost 1 base, with 8 bases between them. CDR3 in amino acids: CSARGTASGANVLTF. The DNA of the CDR3 is TGCAGTGCTAGAGGGACAGCGTCTGGGGCCAACGTCCTGACTTTC.

J is TRBJ1-4 and V is TRBV27; no definite D call. Trimming removed 0 bases at V and 0 bases at J, with 20 bases between. From germline, CDR1 is MNHEY and CDR2 SMNVEV (reference sequence). The CDR3 has 20 residues. The CDR3 nucleotides are TGTGCCAGCAGTTTATCCCGGACCACATGGGAGGGAGCAACTAATGAAAAACTGTTTTTT. As protein: CASSLSRTTWEGATNEKLFF.

The J gene is TRBJ1-2, the V gene TRBV28; D possibly corresponds to TRBD1 (5 bases). V was cut by 4 bases and J by 3 bases, with 15 bases left in between. Germline V gives CDR1 MDHEN, CDR2 SYDVKM. The CDR3 spans 15 residues. CDR3 sequence reads: CASSSNVGRDYGYTF. The CDR3 DNA is TGTGCCAGCAGTTCGAACGTCGGCAGGGACTATGGCTACACCTTC.

At least ten counts were recorded for this clonotype. J is TRBJ1-5 and V is TRBV10-2; the D is unclear. This CDR3 comprises 12 residues. The germline V gene has CDR1 WSHSY and CDR2 SAAADI. V was shortened by 1 base and J by 11 bases, with 9 bases between the two germline ends. For the CDR3, the DNA is TGCGCCAGCAGTGAGTATCTGACCGCCCAGCATTTT. Its translation is CASSEYLTAQHF.

This clonotype was counted only a few times. The chain's CDR3 is CASSFRGASGELFF. Here the CDR3 DNA reads TGTGCCAGCAGCTTTCGGGGGGCCTCCGGGGAGCTGTTTTTT. The rearrangement links TRBV7-2 to TRBJ2-2, with D perhaps TRBD2 (7 bases). This CDR3 contains 14 residues. Germline V lookup: CDR1 SGHTA, CDR2 FQGNSA. The V gene lost 3 bases and the J gene lost 6 bases, with 11 bases spanning the gap.

This clonotype was detected only a few times. V is TRBV11-3 and J is TRBJ2-1; 16 bases are shared with TRBD2. CDR3 length: 20 residues. Unmatched junction bases numbered 9, after V lost 1 base and J lost 3 bases. Germline values: CDR1 SGHNT, CDR2 YENEEA. CDR3 DNA: TGTGCCAGCAGCTTAGTGGGACTAGCGGGGGGGCGAAACGGCTACAATGAGCAGTTCTTC. As protein: CASSLVGLAGGRNGYNEQFF.

The V and J genes are TRBV6-5 and TRBJ2-6; tentative D call: TRBD2 (6 bases). Germline V lookup: CDR1 MNHEY, CDR2 SVGAGI. The CDR3 is 16 amino acids. Trimming took 5 bases from V and 1 from J, leaving 12 bases between them. This chain's CDR3 is CASSKERGSGANVLTF. CDR3 in DNA: TGTGCCAGCAGTAAGGAACGGGGGTCTGGGGCCAACGTCCTGACTTTC.

The rearrangement links TRBV5-5 to TRBJ2-3, with 7 bases identical to TRBD1. CDR3 length: 15 residues. V dropped 4 bases and J dropped 3; count of bases not matched to a gene: 8. The germline CDR1 and CDR2 sequences are SGHKS and YYEKEE (reference sequence). The CDR3 nucleotides read TGTGCCAGCAGCCCGACAGGGATTAAGACAGATACGCAGTATTTT. It is translated as CASSPTGIKTDTQYF.

This clonotype was seen repeatedly, ten times or more. This sequence joins TRBV5-4 and TRBJ1-4; D unresolved. This CDR3 has 14 amino acids. V lost 4 bases to trimming and J lost 1 base, with 8 bases between them. In germline, CDR1 is SGHNT, CDR2 YYREEE (reference sequence). CDR3 region: CASSEGRTNEKLFF. CDR3 DNA sequence: TGTGCCAGCAGCGAAGGCAGAACTAATGAAAAACTGTTTTTT. The full variable domain, in which reference TRBV5-4 and TRBJ1-4 provide the parts outside the CDR3, is ETGVTQSPTHLIKTRGQQVTLRCSSQSGHNTVSWYQQALGQGPQFIFQYYREEENGRGNFPPRFSGLQFPNYSSELNVNALELDDSALYLCASSEGRTNEKLFFGSGTQLSVL.

This clonotype was observed at least ten times. The chain is built from TRBV7-9 and TRBJ1-5, with D unclear. This CDR3 comprises 13 residues. V dropped 2 bases and J dropped 8 bases, with 10 bases sitting between them. CDR1 and CDR2 from the germline V gene are SEHNR and FQNEAQ (reference sequence). CDR3 protein: CASSLSGLEPQHF. CDR3 DNA: TGTGCCAGCAGCTTAAGCGGGTTGGAGCCCCAGCATTTT.

In this sample, this clonotype turned up many times. The V call is TRBV6-2 or TRBV6-3, the J call TRBJ2-1; tentative D call: TRBD2 (5 bases). Trimming stripped 4 bases from V and 0 bases from J, with 10 bases between. The CDR3 extends over 15 amino acids. Germline V lookup: CDR1 MNHEY, CDR2 SVGEGT. CDR3 DNA sequence: TGTGCCAGCAGTTTCTTAGCGACCTCCTACAATGAGCAGTTCTTC. It codes for CASSFLATSYNEQFF.

The chain combines TRBV9 with TRBJ2-5; D is unresolved. Germline V gene sequence: CDR1 SGDLS, CDR2 YYNGEE. The CDR3 contains 16 residues. Trimming took 0 bases from V and 0 from J, leaving 12 bases between them. CDR3 sequence (DNA): TGTGCCAGCAGCGTAGGTGACGCTACGAACCAAGAGACCCAGTACTTC. Translated, it gives CASSVGDATNQETQYF. Drawing the rest from reference TRBV9 and TRBJ2-5, the complete variable domain is DSGVTQTPKHLITATGQRVTLRCSPRSGDLSVYWYQQSLDQGLQFLIQYYNGEERAKGNILERFSAQQFPDLHSELNLSSLELGDSALYFCASSVGDATNQETQYFGPGTRLLVL.

The rearrangement joins TRBV4-1 to TRBJ1-4; TRBD1 is a possible D gene (6 bases). V gave up 6 bases and J gave up 4 bases, with 15 bases separating them. Germline V gives CDR1 MGHRA, CDR2 YSYEKL. This CDR3 region has 15 residues. CDR3 loop: CASRQTGTLNEKLFF. The CDR3 DNA is TGCGCCAGCAGACAAACAGGGACTCTTAATGAAAAACTGTTTTTT.

This clonotype was detected only a few times. The genes are TRBV10-2 and TRBJ1-4; D is unresolved. The ends were cut back, 4 bases at V and 8 bases at J, with 2 bases in the middle. The germline gives CDR1 WSHSY, CDR2 SAAADI. The CDR3 extends over 10 amino acids. The CDR3, as DNA: TGCGCCAGCAGTGGGGAAAAACTGTTTTTT. Translation: CASSGEKLFF.

This clonotype was detected ten times or more. The chain uses TRBV6-5 and TRBJ1-1, with D unresolved. Germline V gives CDR1 MNHEY, CDR2 SVGAGI. Trimming left V 7 bases short and J 0 bases short, with 15 bases between. The CDR3 runs 15 residues. The CDR3 sequence: CASTPLIRVNTEAFF. The DNA of the CDR3 is TGTGCCAGCACCCCCTTAATTAGAGTGAACACTGAAGCTTTCTTT.

This clonotype appeared many times. This chain uses TRBV7-3 with TRBJ2-7; D unresolved. The V and J ends lost 2 bases and 2 bases respectively, with 10 bases between them. The CDR3 is made up of 14 amino acids. Germline assignment: CDR1 SGHTA and CDR2 FQGTGA. CDR3 DNA: TGTGCCAGCAGCTTATGTTGGAGCGCCTACGAGCAGTACTTC. As protein: CASSLCWSAYEQYF.

This clonotype has at least ten counts. The chain uses TRBV7-6 and TRBJ2-3; D remains ambiguous. Germline CDR1 is SGHVS and CDR2 is FNYEAQ. The CDR3 totals 15 residues. V was trimmed by 2 bases and J by 2 bases, leaving 11 bases between them. CDR3 loop: CASSLTPIVTDTQYF. CDR3 DNA sequence: TGTGCCAGCAGCTTAACTCCCATAGTCACAGATACGCAGTATTTT.

V is TRBV11-2 and J is TRBJ2-1; D is unresolved. The CDR3 has 16 residues. Trimming cost V 4 bases and J 1 base, with 14 bases left between them. The germline V gene has CDR1 SGHAT and CDR2 FQNNGV. This CDR3 is CASSSTATSSYNEQFF. The CDR3 DNA follows: TGTGCCAGCAGCTCAACAGCAACGTCTTCCTACAATGAGCAGTTCTTC. The full variable domain, its missing parts supplied by reference TRBV11-2 and TRBJ2-1, is EAGVAQSPRYKIIEKRQSVAFWCNPISGHATLYWYQQILGQGPKLLIQFQNNGVVDDSQLPKDRFSAERLKGVDSTLKIQPAKLEDSAVYLCASSSTATSSYNEQFFGPGTRLTVL.

The chain recombines TRBV19 with TRBJ2-2; tentatively, D is TRBD2 (6 bases). The germline gives CDR1 LNHDA, CDR2 SQIVND (reference sequence). Trimming cost V 4 bases and J 7 bases, with 13 bases left between them. This CDR3 contains 14 residues. CDR3 coding DNA: TGTGCCAGTAGTACCCCGGGGGTGAGCGGGGAGCTGTTTTTT. Encoded protein: CASSTPGVSGELFF.

The chain carries TRBV29-1 and TRBJ1-1; D gene uncertain. V lost 7 bases and J lost 3, with 15 bases in between. Looked up from germline, CDR1 is SQVTM and CDR2 is ANQGSEA. CDR3 length: 13 residues. CDR3 nucleotides: TGCAGCGCATCCCGACGGGGAGACACTGAAGCTTTCTTT. Encoded protein: CSASRRGDTEAFF.

This clonotype was observed a handful of times. The CDR3 reads CSAFDNTGELFF. The CDR3 DNA is TGCAGTGCTTTTGATAACACCGGGGAGCTGTTTTTT. This chain connects TRBV20-1 to TRBJ2-2; D remains ambiguous. The germline V gene encodes CDR1 DFQATT and CDR2 SNEGSKA (reference sequence). V lost 5 bases and J 2 bases, leaving 6 bases between the germline ends. This CDR3 is built from 12 residues.

This clonotype has ten or more counts. V and J are TRBV9 and TRBJ2-7; 9 nucleotides align to TRBD2. With 4 bases clipped from V and 2 bases from J, the junction kept 10 bases outside the gene matches. Germline CDR1 SGDLS, CDR2 YYNGEE. The CDR3 spans 16 residues. CDR3 DNA: TGTGCCAGCAGCCCCCCCGGGCTAGCGGGGACCTACGAGCAGTACGTC. This sequence encodes CASSPPGLAGTYEQYV.

This clonotype was counted many times. This chain joins TRBV7-3 and TRBJ2-2; D remains unclear. CDR3 length: 13 amino acids. Germline CDR1 reads SGHTA; CDR2 reads FQGTGA. The V gene lost 3 bases and the J gene lost 5 bases, with 7 bases spanning the gap. The DNA of the CDR3 is TGTGCCAGCAGCTTCTTTTATACCGGGGAGCTGTTTTTT. This codes for CASSFFYTGELFF.

The rearrangement joins TRBV27 to TRBJ1-2, with D hard to call. V lost 3 bases and J 3 bases, leaving 8 bases between the germline ends. CDR3 length: 13 amino acids. Germline loops: CDR1 MNHEY, CDR2 SMNVEV (reference sequence). CDR3 region: CASSLRADYGYTF. In nucleotides, the CDR3 is TGTGCCAGCAGTTTGAGGGCCGACTATGGCTACACCTTC.

Only a few counts were recorded for this clonotype. The chain has TRBV7-9 and TRBJ1-1; D is undetermined. The ends were cut back, 1 base at V and 10 bases at J, with 19 bases in the middle. Germline CDR1 is SEHNR and CDR2 is FQNEAQ (reference sequence). The CDR3 runs to 15 residues. DNA for the CDR3: TGTGCCAGCAGCTTAGACCGGGCTAAGGATCTCGGAGCTTTCTTT. This gives the protein CASSLDRAKDLGAFF.

This clonotype occurred many times. This chain connects TRBV12-3 or TRBV12-4 to TRBJ2-5, with TRBD2 matching over 9 bases. This CDR3 is 16 amino acids long. Trimming took 5 bases from V and 2 from J; bases not matched to a gene: 9. This CDR3 reads CASSPPTSGIQETQYF. The CDR3 DNA is TGTGCCAGCAGTCCCCCGACTAGCGGTATACAAGAGACCCAGTACTTC.

In this sample, this clonotype turned up many times. The genes are TRBV11-3 and TRBJ2-2; 8 bases are a match to TRBD1. V was clipped by 4 bases and J by 1 base; unmatched bases: 2. The germline CDR1 and CDR2 sequences are SGHNT and YENEEA. CDR3 length: 15 residues. CDR3 amino acids: CASSYGQGNTGELFF. The CDR3 nucleotides are TGTGCCAGCAGCTACGGACAGGGGAACACCGGGGAGCTGTTTTTT.